This record covers a single T cell receptor beta chain. Method: immunoSEQ multiplex PCR; TCRdb's copy keeps in-frame clones and lacks some. The sample records around 150,000 clones, approximately 84% being singletons. This entry comes from a study of blood T cell repertoires in COVID-19. Study information: Material from acute and convalescent COVID-19 was sourced from the United States, Italy and Spain.

Germline V gives CDR1 SGHVS, CDR2 FQNEAQ. V was shortened by 0 bases and J by 0 bases, with 8 bases between the two germline ends. The CDR3 spans 15 residues. Input material: peripheral blood. The TCR originated in a woman at least 80 years old with acute or convalescent COVID-19. The chain links TRBV7-8 to TRBJ1-2; D ambiguous. This chain's CDR3 is CASSLAERANYGYTF. The CDR3 DNA sequence: TGTGCCAGCAGCTTAGCAGAGAGAGCTAACTATGGCTACACCTTC.